This T cell receptor (beta chain) was found in a study of T cells in Graves' hyperthyroidism and ophthalmopathy. TCR beta CDR3 regions were amplified from RNA. An initial round of RT-PCR targeting the TCR CDR3 relied on the HTBI primer set. TCRdb re-analysed the multiplex PCR reads in MiXCR, keeping a single row per CDR3 protein. The repertoire holds roughly 700,000 distinct CDR3 sequences, with 17% as singletons. Between the trimmed V and J ends, which lost 3 bases and 0 bases, there was a span of 12 bases. Germline-derived CDR1 and CDR2 are KGHSH and LQKENI. There are 16 residues in the CDR3. At least ten counts were recorded for this clonotype.

The source material was blood. This receptor was taken from a man aged 50-60 years with Graves' hyperthyroidism. The V and J genes are TRBV18 and TRBJ1-5; D gene uncertain. DNA for the CDR3: TGTGCCAGCTCACCTTCCCGAGCTCGTAGCAATCAGCCCCAGCATTTT. Translating it yields CASSPSRARSNQPQHF.